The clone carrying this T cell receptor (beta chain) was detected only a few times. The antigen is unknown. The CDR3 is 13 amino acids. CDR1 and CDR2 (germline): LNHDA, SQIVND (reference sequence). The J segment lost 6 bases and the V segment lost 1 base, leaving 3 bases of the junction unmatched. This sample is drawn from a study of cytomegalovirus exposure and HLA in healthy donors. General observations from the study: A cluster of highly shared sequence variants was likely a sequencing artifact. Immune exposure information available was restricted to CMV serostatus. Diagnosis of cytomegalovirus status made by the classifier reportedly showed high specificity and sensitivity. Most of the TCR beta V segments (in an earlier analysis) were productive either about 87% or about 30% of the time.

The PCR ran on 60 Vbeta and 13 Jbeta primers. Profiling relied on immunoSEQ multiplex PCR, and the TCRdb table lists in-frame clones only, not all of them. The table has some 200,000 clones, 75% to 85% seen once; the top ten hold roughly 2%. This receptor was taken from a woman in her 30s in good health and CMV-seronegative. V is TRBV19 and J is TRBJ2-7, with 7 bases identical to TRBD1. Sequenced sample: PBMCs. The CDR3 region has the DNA TGTGCCAGTAGTATAGTTAGGGGGCGCGAGCAGTACTTC. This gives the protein CASSIVRGREQYF.